The 12 T cell receptor beta chains given below trace back to one sample, sequenced in a study of blood T cell repertoires in COVID-19. The table came from immunoSEQ multiplex PCR; TCRdb's copy has only in-frame clones and leaves some out. The data contain 25,000 to 30,000 clones, approximately 88% of them singletons. Sequenced sample: peripheral blood. The receptors stem from a woman aged 45 to 65 with active COVID-19.

The V call is TRBV11-2, the J call TRBJ2-4, with D perhaps matching TRBD1 (6 bases). Looked up from germline, CDR1 is SGHAT and CDR2 is FQNNGV. The V end was cut by 0 bases, the J end by 14 bases, with 11 bases between. This CDR3 is built from 12 residues. The CDR3 DNA reads TGTGCCAGCAGCTTAGATCGGACAGAAGAGTACTTC. As protein: CASSLDRTEEYF.

For the CDR3, the DNA is TGTGCCAGCAGCGTAGAGGTAGCGGGAGGGTTCGAGACCCAGTACTTC. As protein: CASSVEVAGGFETQYF. V and J are TRBV9 and TRBJ2-5; TRBD2 matches 11 bases. The CDR3 spans 16 residues. Germline assignment: CDR1 SGDLS and CDR2 YYNGEE. V was clipped by 0 bases and J by 5 bases; unmatched bases: 6.

This chain connects TRBV3-1 (or the pseudogene TRBV3-2) to TRBJ2-3, with 9 positions matching TRBD2. The CDR3 contains 17 residues. V gave up 1 base and J gave up 3 bases; unmatched junction bases: 8. CDR1 is LGHDT and CDR2 is YNNKEL in the germline V gene (reference sequence). The CDR3 region has the DNA TGTGCCAGCAGCCAAGGGCACGGACTAGCGAGGACAGATACGCAGTATTTT. Its translation is CASSQGHGLARTDTQYF.

This chain joins TRBV19 and TRBJ2-1, with 7 bases lining up with TRBD2. This CDR3 contains 15 residues. Losses at the gene ends were 1 base for V and 2 bases for J; bases not matched to a gene: 2. CDR1 is LNHDA, CDR2 SQIVND, per germline (reference sequence). The CDR3 sequence: CASSIGGRAYNEQFF. In nucleotides, the CDR3 is TGTGCCAGTAGTATAGGCGGGAGAGCCTACAATGAGCAGTTCTTC.

The V and J genes are TRBV24-1 and TRBJ2-3; 7 positions match TRBD1. The germline gives CDR1 KGHDR, CDR2 SFDVKD. The J segment lost 0 bases and the V segment lost 7 bases, leaving 9 bases of the junction unmatched. This CDR3 contains 16 residues. The DNA for the CDR3 is TGTGCCACCAGCGCCCCAGGGGGATTTAGCACAGATACGCAGTATTTT. It specifies CATSAPGGFSTDTQYF.

The DNA for the CDR3 is TGTGCCAGCAGCGTAGAGTCACTAGCGGGGAATGAGCAGTTCTTC. It yields the protein CASSVESLAGNEQFF. V and J are TRBV9 and TRBJ2-1; 10 bases fit TRBD2. With V trimmed by 0 bases and J by 7 bases, 4 bases remained unmatched. Germline V gives CDR1 SGDLS, CDR2 YYNGEE. This CDR3 region has 15 residues.

This chain connects TRBV9 to TRBJ2-3; 10 positions match TRBD2. CDR1 is SGDLS, CDR2 YYNGEE, per germline. Trimming took 1 base from V and 3 from J; bases not matched to a gene: 8. The CDR3 is 17 amino acids. The chain's CDR3 is CASSVPSGGAATDTQYF. The CDR3 bases are TGTGCCAGCAGCGTACCTAGCGGGGGCGCAGCGACAGATACGCAGTATTTT.

Within the sample, this clone is medium-sized. The chain couples TRBV21-1 to TRBJ2-7; the D call of TRBD2 is as the table states it, not checked on the DNA. TRBV21-1 is reported as a pseudogene. CDR3 size: 16 residues. In DNA, the CDR3 is TGTGCCAGCAGCCTCCAACTGACTCCCTTCTCCTACGAGCAGTACTTC. It codes for CASSLQLTPFSYEQYF.

V is TRBV4-2 and J is TRBJ2-2, with D possibly matching TRBD2 (5 bases). Germline assignment: CDR1 LGHNA and CDR2 YNFKEQ. V was pared by 4 bases and J by 5 bases, with 11 bases between. The CDR3 contains 14 residues. The CDR3 region is CASSPSPGTGELFF. In nucleotides, the CDR3 is TGTGCCAGCAGCCCTAGTCCGGGAACCGGGGAGCTGTTTTTT.

This chain connects TRBV19 to TRBJ1-1, with 7 bases aligning to TRBD1. The germline V gene has CDR1 LNHDA and CDR2 SQIVND (reference sequence). Trimming took 3 bases from V and 1 from J; bases not matched to a gene: 8. The CDR3 totals 16 residues. The CDR3, as DNA: TGTGCCAGTAGTATGGTAGGGGGCGGCGGGAACACTGAAGCTTTCTTT. It yields the protein CASSMVGGGGNTEAFF.

The chain carries TRBV27 and TRBJ2-5; perhaps TRBD2 as D (7 bases). This CDR3 is built from 14 residues. V lost 5 bases and J 4 bases, leaving 14 bases between the germline ends. Germline CDR1 MNHEY, CDR2 SMNVEV (reference sequence). This chain's CDR3 is CASSPRRGLETQYF. CDR3 nucleotide sequence: TGTGCCAGCAGTCCCCGGCGGGGGCTAGAGACCCAGTACTTC.

The chain is built from TRBV19 and TRBJ2-1; maybe TRBD2 (7 bases). Trimming took 2 bases from V and 4 from J, leaving 15 bases between them. This CDR3 has 16 amino acids. Germline lookup yields CDR1 LNHDA and CDR2 SQIVND (reference sequence). CDR3 sequence (DNA): TGTGCCAGTAGTATAACCTGGGAGGGGGGGTACAATGAGCAGTTCTTC. It encodes CASSITWEGGYNEQFF.